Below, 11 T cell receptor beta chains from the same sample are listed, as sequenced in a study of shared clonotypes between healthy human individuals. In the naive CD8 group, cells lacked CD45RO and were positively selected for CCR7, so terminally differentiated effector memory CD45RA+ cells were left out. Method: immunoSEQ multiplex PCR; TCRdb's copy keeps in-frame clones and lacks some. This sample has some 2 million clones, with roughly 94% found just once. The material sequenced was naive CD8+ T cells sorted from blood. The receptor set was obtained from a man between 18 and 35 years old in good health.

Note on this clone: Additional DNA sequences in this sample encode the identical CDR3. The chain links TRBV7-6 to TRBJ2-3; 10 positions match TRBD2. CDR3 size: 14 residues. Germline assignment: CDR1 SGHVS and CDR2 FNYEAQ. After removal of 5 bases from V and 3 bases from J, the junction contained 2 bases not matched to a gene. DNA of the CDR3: TGTGCCAGCAGCCCTAGCGGGGGAACAGATACGCAGTATTTT. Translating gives CASSPSGGTDTQYF.

The CDR3 DNA is TGTGCCAGCAGACGTACAGGGCGCGGTGAGAACAATGAGCAGTTCTTC. It yields the protein CASRRTGRGENNEQFF. This chain uses TRBV7-9 with TRBJ2-1, with a tentative D call TRBD1 (6 bases). CDR3 size: 16 residues. Trimming stripped 6 bases from V and 5 bases from J, with 20 bases between. CDR1 and CDR2 from the germline V gene are SEHNR and FQNEAQ (reference sequence). The whole variable domain, remainder taken from reference TRBV7-9 and TRBJ2-1, is DTGVSQNPRHKITKRGQNVTFRCDPISEHNRLYWYRQTLGQGPEFLTYFQNEAQLEKSRLLSDRFSAERPKGSFSTLEIQRTEQGDSAMYLCASRRTGRGENNEQFFGPGTRLTVL.

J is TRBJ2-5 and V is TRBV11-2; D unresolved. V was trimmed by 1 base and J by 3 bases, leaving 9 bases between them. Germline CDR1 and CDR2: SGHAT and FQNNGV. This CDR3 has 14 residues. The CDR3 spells CASSLVGLEETQYF. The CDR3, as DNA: TGTGCCAGCAGCTTAGTGGGCCTGGAAGAGACCCAGTACTTC.

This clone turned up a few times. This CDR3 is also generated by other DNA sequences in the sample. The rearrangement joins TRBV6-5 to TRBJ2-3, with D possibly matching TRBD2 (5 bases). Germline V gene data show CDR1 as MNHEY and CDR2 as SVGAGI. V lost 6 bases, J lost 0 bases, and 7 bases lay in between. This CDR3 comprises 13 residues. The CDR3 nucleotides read TGTGCCAGCAGCCGGACTAGCACAGATACGCAGTATTTT. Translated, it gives CASSRTSTDTQYF.

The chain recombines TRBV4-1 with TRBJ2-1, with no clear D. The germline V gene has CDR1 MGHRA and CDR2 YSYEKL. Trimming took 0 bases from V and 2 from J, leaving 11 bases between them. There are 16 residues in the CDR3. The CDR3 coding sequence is TGCGCCAGCAGCCAAGATCCCCACCTTCCCTACAATGAGCAGTTCTTC. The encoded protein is CASSQDPHLPYNEQFF.

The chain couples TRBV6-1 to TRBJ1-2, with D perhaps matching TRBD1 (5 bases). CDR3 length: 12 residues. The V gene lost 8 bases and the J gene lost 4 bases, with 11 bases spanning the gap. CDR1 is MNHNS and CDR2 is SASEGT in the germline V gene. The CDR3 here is CASEQVAYGYTF. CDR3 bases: TGTGCCAGCGAACAGGTGGCCTATGGCTACACCTTC.

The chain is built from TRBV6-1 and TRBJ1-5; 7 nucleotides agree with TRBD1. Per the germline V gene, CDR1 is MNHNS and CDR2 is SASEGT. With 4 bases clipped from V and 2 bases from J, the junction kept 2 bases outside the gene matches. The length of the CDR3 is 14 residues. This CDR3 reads CASSGTGGNQPQHF. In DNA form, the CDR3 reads TGTGCCAGCAGTGGCACAGGGGGCAATCAGCCCCAGCATTTT.

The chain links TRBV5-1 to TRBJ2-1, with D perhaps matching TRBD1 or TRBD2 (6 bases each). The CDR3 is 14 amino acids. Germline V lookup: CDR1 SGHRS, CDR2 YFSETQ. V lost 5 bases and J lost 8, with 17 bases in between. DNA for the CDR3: TGCGCCAGCAGTGTTAAGGGGGGCACGGATGAGCAGTTCTTC. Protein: CASSVKGGTDEQFF.

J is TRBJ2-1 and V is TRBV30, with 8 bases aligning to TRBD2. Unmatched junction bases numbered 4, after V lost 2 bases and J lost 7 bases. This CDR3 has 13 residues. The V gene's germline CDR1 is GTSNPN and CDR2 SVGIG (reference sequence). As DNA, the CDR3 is TGTGCCTGGAGTCAGCGGGAGTTTAATGAGCAGTTCTTC. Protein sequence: CAWSQREFNEQFF.

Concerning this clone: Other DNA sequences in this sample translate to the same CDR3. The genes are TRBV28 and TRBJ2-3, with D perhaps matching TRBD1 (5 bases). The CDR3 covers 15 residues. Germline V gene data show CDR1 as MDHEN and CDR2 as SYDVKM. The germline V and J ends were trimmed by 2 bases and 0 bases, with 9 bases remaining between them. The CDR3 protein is CASSLGAGSTDTQYF. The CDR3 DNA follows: TGTGCCAGCAGTTTAGGGGCAGGGAGCACAGATACGCAGTATTTT.

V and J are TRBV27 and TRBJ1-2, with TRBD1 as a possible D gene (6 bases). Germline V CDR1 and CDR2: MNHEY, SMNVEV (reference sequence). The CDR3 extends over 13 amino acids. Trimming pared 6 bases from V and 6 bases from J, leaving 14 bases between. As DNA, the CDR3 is TGTGCCAGCAGGACACAGGGAGCGGATGGCTACACCTTC. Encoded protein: CASRTQGADGYTF.